A selection of T cell receptor beta chains follows, all from one sample in a study of blood T cells in healthy people across ages. TCRdb independently ran MiXCR on the 5' RACE reads; one entry per CDR3 protein. The sample carries 1.5 million to 2 million distinct CDR3 sequences, over 25% recorded once. The sample consisted of blood. The receptors here all came from a woman in her twenties or thirties in good health. CDR3s include the opening cysteine and the closing phenylalanine or tryptophan. A D gene is named only where the DNA matches it firmly. Rows may omit the clone size; those that give it use once, few, many or a size class.

-	TRBV20-1	TRBJ1-4	-	TGCAGTGCTAGGCCCGACAGTCCGAATGAAAAACTGTTTTTT	CSARPDSPNEKLFF
-	TRBV7-9	TRBJ2-3	few	TGTGCCAGCAGCTCCCCTCCCGGGGGCCGAATGATTTCTCGCACAGATACGCAGTATTTT	CASSSPPGGRMISRTDTQYF
TRBD2	TRBV20-1	TRBJ2-5	few	TGCAGTGCTTCAGCGGGGTCTCAAGAGACCCAGTACTTC	CSASAGSQETQYF
-	TRBV7-9	TRBJ2-3	-	TGTGTCAGCAGCTTAGCCGGGTCAGATACGCAGTATTTT	CVSSLAGSDTQYF
-	TRBV20-1	TRBJ1-1	-	TGCAGTGCTACCCACTCTGTAGGGTTTGACACTGAAGCTTTCTTT	CSATHSVGFDTEAFF
TRBD2	TRBV9	TRBJ2-4	-	TGTGCCAGCAGCATCAGTAGCGGGAGCTACAATGAGCAGTACTTC	CASSISSGSYNEQYF
-	TRBV24-1	TRBJ1-5	few	TGTGCCACCAGTGATTCAAGACGGCCCGTAAGCAATCAGCCCCAGCATTTT	CATSDSRRPVSNQPQHF
-	TRBV29-1	TRBJ2-3	few	TGCAGCGTTGAAAGGGGGATAAGGGCCACAGATACGCAGTATTTT	CSVERGIRATDTQYF
-	TRBV4-2	TRBJ2-7	-	TGTGCCAGCAGCCAAGATAAGGGGCAGACGTTAGAGCAGTACTTC	CASSQDKGQTLEQYF
-	TRBV19	TRBJ1-5	few	TGTGCCAGTAGTACTCAGGACTCGAATCAGCCCCAGCATTTT	CASSTQDSNQPQHF
TRBD1	TRBV10-3	TRBJ2-1	few	TGTGCCATCAGTGTAGACAGGGGCGATGAGCAGTTCTTC	CAISVDRGDEQFF
-	TRBV20-1	TRBJ1-1	-	TGCAGTGCTAGAGAGACTAACATCGTGAACACTGAAGCTTTCTTT	CSARETNIVNTEAFF
-	TRBV7-9	TRBJ2-7	-	TGTGCCAGCAGCCTAACTGGGGGGGCAACCTGCGAGCAGTACTTC	CASSLTGGATCEQYF
TRBD1	TRBV12-3/TRBV12-4	TRBJ2-3	-	TGTGCCAGCAGCCTGACAGGGTGGGTTTCGTATTTT	CASSLTGWVSYF
TRBD1	TRBV3-1	TRBJ1-2	-	TGTACCAGCAGCCACAGGGGTAACACGGATGGCTACACCTTC	CTSSHRGNTDGYTF
TRBD1	TRBV5-1	TRBJ1-1	-	TGCGCCAGCAGCTTGGTGTCGGGACAGGGGGCCTCGGAAGCTTTCTTT	CASSLVSGQGASEAFF
-	TRBV14	TRBJ1-2	-	TGTGCCAGCAGCCAAGACGGCAGCCACTATGGCTACACCTTC	CASSQDGSHYGYTF
-	TRBV18	TRBJ2-7	-	TGTGCCAGCTCACCACAACAGCCCTACGAGCAGTACTTC	CASSPQQPYEQYF
TRBD1	TRBV6-5	TRBJ1-2	many	TGTGCCAGCAGCGACCGGACAGGACGTACTACCGGCTACACCTTC	CASSDRTGRTTGYTF